The rows below give T cell receptor beta chains drawn from one sample of a study of T-cell memory formation after mild COVID-19. TCRdb analysed the 5' RACE reads with MiXCR anew, one entry per CDR3 protein. The sample shows around 420,000 distinct CDR3 sequences, more than 20% of them seen only once. The material sequenced was PBMCs or a T cell subset sorted from them (not recorded which). The receptors were gathered from an adult woman who had mild COVID-19 (a few samples of this study predate the infection). Cell type and time point are not known. CDR3s include the opening cysteine and the closing phenylalanine or tryptophan. The D gene is left open where the match is weak. Only part of the rows carry a size: once, few, many, or a class if the clone is expanded.

J: TRBJ1-6
length: 15
size: few
D: -
V: TRBV15
DNA: TGTGCCACCAGCAGGGTGGCAGGTGATAATTCACCCCTCCACTTT
CDR3: CATSRVAGDNSPLHF

J: TRBJ1-2
length: 18
size: few
D: -
V: TRBV5-1
DNA: TGCGCCAGCAGCTCCAGGGGTTCAAACTTCTTAGCTGACTATGGCTACACCTTC
CDR3: CASSSRGSNFLADYGYTF

J: TRBJ1-1
length: 14
size: -
D: -
V: TRBV6-1
DNA: TGTGCCAGCAGTTTTCAGGGAAGGACTTCTGAAGCTTTCTTT
CDR3: CASSFQGRTSEAFF

J: TRBJ1-4
length: 14
size: few
D: -
V: TRBV5-6
DNA: TGTGCCAGCAGCCGGGTGGAAGTTAATGAAAAACTGTTTTTT
CDR3: CASSRVEVNEKLFF

J: TRBJ2-3
length: 12
size: few
D: -
V: TRBV12-3/TRBV12-4
DNA: TGTGCCAGCAGTTTAAGCTTGTATACGCAGTATTTT
CDR3: CASSLSLYTQYF

J: TRBJ2-7
length: 16
size: few
D: TRBD1
V: TRBV7-2
DNA: TGTGCCAGCAGTTCCCAGGGGGTCCCTAGCTCCTACGAGCAGTACTTC
CDR3: CASSSQGVPSSYEQYF

J: TRBJ2-7
length: 14
size: -
D: -
V: TRBV10-1
DNA: TGCGCCAGCCCCCAGGGGTCAGGTACCTACGAGCAGTACTTC
CDR3: CASPQGSGTYEQYF

J: TRBJ2-1
length: 16
size: -
D: -
V: TRBV6-5
DNA: TGTGCCAGCAGTTACTCATCAGGGGACCGAGACAATGAGCAGTTCTTC
CDR3: CASSYSSGDRDNEQFF

J: TRBJ2-7
length: 14
size: few
D: -
V: TRBV5-1
DNA: TGCGCCAGCAGCGCCATCAGGACGGCCTACGAGCAGTACTTC
CDR3: CASSAIRTAYEQYF

J: TRBJ2-1
length: 14
size: -
D: -
V: TRBV15
DNA: TGTGCCACCAGCAGGCGGGACAGCTACAATGAGCAGTTCTTC
CDR3: CATSRRDSYNEQFF

J: TRBJ1-1
length: 14
size: -
D: TRBD1
V: TRBV6-5
DNA: TGTGCCAGCAGTTCCCGGCGGGACAGTTTAGAAGCTTTCTTT
CDR3: CASSSRRDSLEAFF

J: TRBJ2-7
length: 14
size: few
D: -
V: TRBV5-1
DNA: TGCGCCAGCAGCTTGGTGGGGATCTCCTACGAGCAGTACTTC
CDR3: CASSLVGISYEQYF

J: TRBJ2-7
length: 13
size: few
D: TRBD1
V: TRBV5-5
DNA: TGTGCCAGCAGCCACAGGGGTTACGACGAGCAGTACTTC
CDR3: CASSHRGYDEQYF

J: TRBJ2-3
length: 12
size: few
D: -
V: TRBV5-1
DNA: TGCGCCAGCAGCCCAATGGCAGATACGCAGTATTTT
CDR3: CASSPMADTQYF

J: TRBJ2-1
length: 13
size: -
D: TRBD2
V: TRBV7-9
DNA: TGTGCCAGCAGTCCGGGACTAGGGGATGAGCAGTTCTTC
CDR3: CASSPGLGDEQFF